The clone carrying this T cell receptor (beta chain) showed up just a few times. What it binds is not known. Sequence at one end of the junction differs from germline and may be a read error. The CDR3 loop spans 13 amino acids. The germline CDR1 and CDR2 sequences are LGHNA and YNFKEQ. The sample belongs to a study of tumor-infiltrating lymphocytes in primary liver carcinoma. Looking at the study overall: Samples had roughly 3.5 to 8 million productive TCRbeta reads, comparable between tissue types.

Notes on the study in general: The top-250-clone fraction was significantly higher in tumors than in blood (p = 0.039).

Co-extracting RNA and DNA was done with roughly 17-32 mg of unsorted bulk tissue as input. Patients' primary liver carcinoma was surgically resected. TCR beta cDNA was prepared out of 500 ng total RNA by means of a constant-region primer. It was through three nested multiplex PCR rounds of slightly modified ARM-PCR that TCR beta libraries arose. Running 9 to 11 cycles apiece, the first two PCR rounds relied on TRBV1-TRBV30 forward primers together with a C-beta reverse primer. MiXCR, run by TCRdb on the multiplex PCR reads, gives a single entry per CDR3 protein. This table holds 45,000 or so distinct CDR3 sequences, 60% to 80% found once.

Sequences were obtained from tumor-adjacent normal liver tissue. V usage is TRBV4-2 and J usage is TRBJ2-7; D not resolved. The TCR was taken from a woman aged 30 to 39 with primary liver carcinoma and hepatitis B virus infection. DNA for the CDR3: TGTGCCAGTAGCCAGTACGTGGCGTACGAGCAGTACTTC. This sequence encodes CASSQYVAYEQYF.